This T cell receptor beta chain was obtained from a study of blood T cells in healthy people across ages. Study background: Per every two T cells, about one barcoded beta molecule was captured by template switching. Overall study findings and caveats: Considered underestimates were the diversity estimates obtained from one million T cells. As age increased, TCR beta diversity per million T cells fell in a roughly linear fashion.

A J-beta primer mix and a sample-barcoded 5' primer were used in a second PCR of about 7 to 12 cycles. TCRdb passed the 5' RACE reads through MiXCR, listing each CDR3 protein once. The sample lists 750,000 to 950,000 distinct CDR3 sequences, 50% to 65% occurring once. Trimming left V 5 bases short and J 0 bases short, with 17 bases between. The germline gives CDR1 SEHNR, CDR2 FQNEAQ (reference sequence). This CDR3 has 17 residues. A note on this clonotype: Its antigen is currently unknown.

Researchers collected 9 to 10 milliliters of peripheral blood from every single donor. The clonotype was recovered from a man aged 80 or over in good health. The chain couples TRBV7-9 to TRBJ2-1; D tentatively fits TRBD1 or TRBD2 (5 bases each). The sequencing sample was made of blood. CDR3 region: CASSAAWGRGSYNEQFF. DNA of the CDR3: TGTGCCAGCAGCGCGGCGTGGGGGAGAGGCTCCTACAATGAGCAGTTCTTC.